The next 20 T cell receptor beta chains were all read from a single sample in a study of T-cell reconstitution after alpha-beta-depleted transplantation in children. Unique molecular identifiers featured in how the TCRbeta library was prepared. TCRdb itself ran the PCR reads through MiXCR, one entry per CDR3 protein. The repertoire includes roughly 300,000 distinct CDR3 sequences, almost 10% of them detected once, and about 9.5% sits in the top ten. The sample here was PBMCs from the stem cell graft donor, taken from the stem cell graft. These receptors originate from a human donor who donated a stem cell graft to a child with SCID.

The chain recombines TRBV27 with TRBJ2-1; D is unresolved. The CDR3 is 14 residues long. CDR1 is MNHEY, CDR2 SMNVEV, per germline (reference sequence). Trimming shortened V by 4 bases and J by 6 bases, and 13 bases separated the two germline ends. The CDR3 region is CASSSWSSFNEQFF. The CDR3, as DNA: TGTGCCAGCAGTTCCTGGAGTAGTTTCAATGAGCAGTTCTTC.

This clonotype has only one observation. The V gene is TRBV7-6, the J gene TRBJ2-2; a weak D match, TRBD1 (6 bases). This CDR3 is 16 amino acids long. The ends were cut back, 1 base at V and 4 bases at J, with 13 bases in the middle. Looked up from germline, CDR1 is SGHVS and CDR2 is FNYEAQ. CDR3 in DNA: TGTGCCAGCAGCTTAGTTTCAACAGGGACCACCGGGGAGCTGTTTTTT. Encoded protein: CASSLVSTGTTGELFF.

This clonotype was counted a few times. The chain joins TRBV18 to TRBJ1-1; D unclear. Germline CDR1 and CDR2: KGHSH and LQKENI. Deletions cut 2 bases from V and 3 bases from J, with 10 bases between. CDR3 length equals 14 residues. The CDR3 protein is CASSPKQRDTEAFF. In DNA form, the CDR3 reads TGTGCCAGCTCACCAAAACAAAGGGACACTGAAGCTTTCTTT.

V usage is TRBV11-2 and J usage is TRBJ1-2, with D possibly TRBD1 on 5 matching bases. V lost 1 base and J 4 bases, leaving 13 bases between the germline ends. This CDR3 region has 15 residues. CDR1 is SGHAT, CDR2 FQNNGV, per germline. This chain's CDR3 is CASSLVGVGGYGYTF. The CDR3 nucleotides are TGTGCCAGCAGCTTAGTGGGGGTCGGAGGCTATGGCTACACCTTC.

At least ten counts were recorded for this clonotype. The V call is TRBV7-9, the J call TRBJ1-2; D is unclear. CDR3 size: 11 residues. V was shortened by 5 bases and J by 8 bases, with 9 bases between the two germline ends. From germline, CDR1 is SEHNR and CDR2 FQNEAQ (reference sequence). In nucleotides, the CDR3 is TGTGCCAGCAGCCAAGCGAAGGGCTACACCTTC. Protein product: CASSQAKGYTF.

This clonotype appeared many times. This chain uses TRBV27 with TRBJ1-2; no definite D call. The CDR3 runs 14 residues. The germline gives CDR1 MNHEY, CDR2 SMNVEV (reference sequence). The CDR3 protein is CGAGDRDGLGGYTF. CDR3 nucleotides: TGTGGCGCCGGGGATAGGGATGGTTTAGGTGGCTACACCTTC.

V and J are TRBV6-5 and TRBJ2-6; D remains unclear. The CDR3 spans 17 residues. Per the germline V gene, CDR1 is MNHEY and CDR2 is SVGAGI. Trimming cost V 2 bases and J 2 bases, with 13 bases left between them. The CDR3 DNA follows: TGTGCCAGCAGTTACGACGGATCCACTCCTGGGGCCAACGTCCTGACTTTC. This codes for CASSYDGSTPGANVLTF.

This clonotype was counted between two and nine times. The J gene is TRBJ2-7, the V gene TRBV12-3 or TRBV12-4; TRBD1 matches 9 bases. V was clipped by 4 bases and J by 6 bases; unmatched bases: 10. This CDR3 is built from 15 residues. CDR3 nucleotides: TGTGCCAGCAGTTCGGGACAGGGCTCCGGGCGCGAGCAGTACTTC. Its translation is CASSSGQGSGREQYF.

The rearrangement links TRBV29-1 to TRBJ2-7, with D perhaps TRBD2 (5 bases). Between the trimmed V and J ends, which lost 6 bases and 6 bases, there was a span of 12 bases. Germline CDR1 and CDR2: SQVTM and ANQGSEA. The CDR3 is 11 amino acids. This CDR3 is CSVEAGPEQYF. In DNA, the CDR3 is TGCAGCGTAGAGGCGGGTCCCGAGCAGTACTTC.

The chain employs TRBV6-1 and TRBJ1-1; D call uncertain. This CDR3 spans 14 amino acids. Germline values: CDR1 MNHNS, CDR2 SASEGT. The germline V and J ends were trimmed by 6 bases and 4 bases, with 15 bases remaining between them. As DNA, the CDR3 is TGTGCCAGCAGCCAAACGCCGGGTCTCACTGAAGCTTTCTTT. This translates into CASSQTPGLTEAFF.

The genes are TRBV3-1 and TRBJ1-3; D remains unclear. In germline, CDR1 is LGHDT, CDR2 YNNKEL (reference sequence). V gave up 1 base and J gave up 4 bases, with 5 bases separating them. CDR3 size: 13 residues. CDR3 coding DNA: TGTGCCAGCAGCCAAGTAGGAGGAAACACCATATATTTT. Translating gives CASSQVGGNTIYF.

Only a few counts were recorded for this clonotype. The rearrangement links TRBV20-1 to TRBJ2-7, with a possible D match to TRBD2 (6 bases). CDR3 length: 15 amino acids. Germline lookup yields CDR1 DFQATT and CDR2 SNEGSKA (reference sequence). Trimming shortened V by 0 bases and J by 2 bases, and 14 bases separated the two germline ends. CDR3 sequence (DNA): TGCAGTGCTAGAGATCATGGCGGGGCCCCCTACGAGCAGTACTTC. Its protein is CSARDHGGAPYEQYF.

V and J are TRBV6-5 and TRBJ1-2, with 11 positions matching TRBD1. The CDR3 covers 16 residues. The V segment lost 0 bases and the J segment 4 bases; nucleotides outside the gene matches: 4. From germline, CDR1 is MNHEY and CDR2 SVGAGI. The CDR3 is CASSYSGQGDFYGYTF. The CDR3 DNA reads TGTGCCAGCAGTTACTCGGGACAGGGGGACTTCTATGGCTACACCTTC.

This clonotype has more than one count but fewer than ten. The J gene is TRBJ2-3, the V gene TRBV10-1; 8 bases align to TRBD1. Germline V gene data show CDR1 as WNHNN and CDR2 as SYGVQD (reference sequence). This CDR3 is built from 15 residues. The ends lost 1 base at V and 5 bases at J; junction bases unmatched: 5. DNA of the CDR3: TGCGCCAGCAGTGAGTGGGACAGGTTGGGAGATACGCAGTATTTT. Translation gives CASSEWDRLGDTQYF.

This clonotype was observed at least ten times. This chain joins TRBV6-5 and TRBJ2-7; 7 bases agree with TRBD1. The germline gives CDR1 MNHEY, CDR2 SVGAGI. V lost 6 bases to trimming and J lost 3 bases; unmatched junction nucleotides: 14. This CDR3 has 16 amino acids. The CDR3 region has the DNA TGTGCCAGCAGATACAAATCCGGGACAGCGATCTACGAGCAGTACTTC. As protein: CASRYKSGTAIYEQYF.

The chain links TRBV20-1 to TRBJ1-3, with TRBD1 as a possible D gene (5 bases). This CDR3 comprises 14 residues. Germline CDR1 and CDR2: DFQATT and SNEGSKA (reference sequence). Deletions cut 3 bases from V and 0 bases from J, with 9 bases between. In DNA, the CDR3 is TGCAGTGCTAGGCAGGGCAGCTCTGGAAACACCATATATTTT. This sequence encodes CSARQGSSGNTIYF.

In its sample, this clonotype was seen many times. V is TRBV5-5 and J is TRBJ2-5; D is ambiguous. V lost 2 bases and J lost 5, with 10 bases in between. The CDR3 extends over 13 amino acids. In germline, CDR1 is SGHKS, CDR2 YYEKEE (reference sequence). The CDR3 reads CASSFGQMETQYF. Here the CDR3 DNA reads TGTGCCAGCAGCTTTGGGCAGATGGAGACCCAGTACTTC.

The chain has TRBV14 and TRBJ2-3; the match to TRBD1 covers 8 bases. J lost 2 bases, V lost 5 bases, and 6 bases had no gene match. Germline V gene lookup returns CDR1 SGHDN and CDR2 FVKESK. The CDR3 has 15 residues. This CDR3 reads CASSTRTGNTDTQYF. In DNA, the CDR3 is TGTGCCAGCAGCACCCGGACAGGGAACACAGATACGCAGTATTTT.

This clonotype was recorded many times. This rearrangement joins TRBV12-3 or TRBV12-4 to TRBJ1-2; D may be TRBD1 (5 bases). CDR3 length: 13 residues. V lost 5 bases and J 4 bases, leaving 11 bases between the germline ends. This CDR3 is CASSLTDGYGYTF. The CDR3 DNA reads as TGTGCCAGCAGTCTGACAGACGGCTATGGCTACACCTTC.

This clonotype was picked up a small number of times. The chain has TRBV12-3 or TRBV12-4 and TRBJ1-1; no firm D call. Trimming took off 8 bases at V and 6 bases at J, with 10 bases between the two ends. CDR3 length: 11 amino acids. CDR3 sequence (DNA): TGTGCCAGCGGAACACAACCTGAAGCTTTCTTT. Translated: CASGTQPEAFF.